This TCR beta chain was sequenced in a study of CD8 T cells in ankylosing spondylitis. Overall study results and limits: What seemed typical of ankylosing spondylitis blood was a TCR beta motif built from roughly 8 highly homologous variants.

This clonotype was recorded many times. Its specificity is unknown. TCRdb processed the 5' RACE reads anew with MiXCR; each CDR3 protein has one entry. The data hold about 220,000 distinct CDR3 sequences, with approximately 24% observed a single time. The CDR3 has 14 residues. Trimming pared 7 bases from V and 0 bases from J, leaving 11 bases between. J is TRBJ2-3 and V is TRBV12-3 or TRBV12-4; no firm D call. The sample comprised blood, either unsorted or a sorted T cell fraction (not recorded which). The sequence came from a male donor with ankylosing spondylitis or in good health (not recorded which). The CDR3: CASMVLPSTDTQYF. The CDR3 DNA reads TGTGCCAGCATGGTACTGCCTAGCACAGATACGCAGTATTTT.